The sequence of this T cell receptor (beta chain) was determined in a study of T and B cells in COVID-19 patients. About the research overall: COVID-19 patients gave peripheral blood either during active infection or after recovery. Of approximately 21 active-infection patients, about 13 were critically ill with mechanical ventilation or extracorporeal membrane oxygenation. Study-wide results and caveats: Patients with COVID-19 reportedly showed strongly skewed T cell receptor beta variable and joining gene usage. Clonality of TRB repertoires was high in active COVID-19; recovery brought above-healthy diversity and richness.

TRB rearrangements were amplified by multiplex PCR with BIOMED2 TRB-A/B primers. TCRdb called the multiplex PCR reads again in MiXCR, with one record for every CDR3 protein. The profile shows approximately 6,000 distinct CDR3 sequences, over 25% of them singletons. This clonotype is categorized as medium-sized. Its antigen is unknown. The V gene lost 3 bases and the J gene lost 3 bases, with 5 bases spanning the gap. CDR1 is GTSNPN, CDR2 SVGIG, per germline (reference sequence). CDR3 size: 11 residues. Each TRB amplification used about 250-550 ng of genomic DNA from blood. The V and J genes are TRBV30 and TRBJ1-1; D unclear. The source of this sequence is a human donor with active COVID-19. Sequences were obtained from blood. This chain's CDR3 is CAWRTYTEAFF. The CDR3 DNA reads TGTGCCTGGAGAACCTACACTGAAGCTTTCTTT.